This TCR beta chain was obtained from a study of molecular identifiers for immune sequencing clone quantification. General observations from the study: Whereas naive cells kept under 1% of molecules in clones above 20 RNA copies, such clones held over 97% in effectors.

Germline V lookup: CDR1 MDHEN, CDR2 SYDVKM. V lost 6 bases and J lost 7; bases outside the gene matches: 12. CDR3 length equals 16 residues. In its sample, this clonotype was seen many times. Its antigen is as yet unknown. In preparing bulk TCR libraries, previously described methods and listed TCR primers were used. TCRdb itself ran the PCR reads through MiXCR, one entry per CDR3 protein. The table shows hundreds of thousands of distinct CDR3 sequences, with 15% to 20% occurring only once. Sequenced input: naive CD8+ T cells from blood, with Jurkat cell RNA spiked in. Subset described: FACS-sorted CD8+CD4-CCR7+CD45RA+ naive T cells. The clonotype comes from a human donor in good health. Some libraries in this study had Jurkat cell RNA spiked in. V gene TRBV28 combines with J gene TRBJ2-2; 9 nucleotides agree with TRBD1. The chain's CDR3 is CASSRTRTGESGELFF. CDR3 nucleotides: TGTGCCAGCAGCAGAACTAGGACAGGGGAGAGCGGGGAGCTGTTTTTT.